The clone carrying this T cell receptor beta chain was seen once. Its target is unknown. An amount of RNA that ranged from about 0.45 to 1 ug was reverse transcribed with random hexamers. TCRdb independently ran MiXCR on the immunoSEQ multiplex PCR reads; one entry per CDR3 protein. The sample records 130,000 to 150,000 distinct CDR3 sequences, around 95% being singletons. The data belong to a study of CD8 T cells in Susac syndrome. Broader study findings: The study conceded that its TCR sequencing and HLA analysis involved relatively few individuals.

The V gene lost 4 bases and the J gene lost 0 bases, with 10 bases spanning the gap. CDR3 length: 14 amino acids. Germline values: CDR1 DFQATT, CDR2 SNEGSKA (reference sequence). The chain employs TRBV20-1 and TRBJ2-1; no reliable D call. Sequencing used CD4+ T cells from PBMCs. This TCR was sampled from a human donor with Susac syndrome. Here the CDR3 DNA reads TGCAGTGCTAATACTAAGAACTCCTACAATGAGCAGTTCTTC. Its translation: CSANTKNSYNEQFF.